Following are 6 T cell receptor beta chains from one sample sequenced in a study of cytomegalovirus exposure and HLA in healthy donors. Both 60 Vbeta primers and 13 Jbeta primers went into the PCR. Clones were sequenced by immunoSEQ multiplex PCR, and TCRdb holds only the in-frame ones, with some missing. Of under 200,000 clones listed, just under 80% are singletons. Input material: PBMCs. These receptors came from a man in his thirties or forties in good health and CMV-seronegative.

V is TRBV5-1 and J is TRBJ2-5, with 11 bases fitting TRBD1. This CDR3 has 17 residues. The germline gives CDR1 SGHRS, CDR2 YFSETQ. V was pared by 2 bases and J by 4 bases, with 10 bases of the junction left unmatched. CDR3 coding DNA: TGCGCCAGCAGCTTTTCTCCACGGACAGGGGGCGGAGAGACCCAGTACTTC. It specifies CASSFSPRTGGGETQYF. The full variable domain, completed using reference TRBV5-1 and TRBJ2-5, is KAGVTQTPRYLIKTRGQQVTLSCSPISGHRSVSWYQQTPGQGLQFLFEYFSETQRNKGNFPGRFSGRQFSNSRSEMNVSTLELGDSALYLCASSFSPRTGGGETQYFGPGTRLLVL.

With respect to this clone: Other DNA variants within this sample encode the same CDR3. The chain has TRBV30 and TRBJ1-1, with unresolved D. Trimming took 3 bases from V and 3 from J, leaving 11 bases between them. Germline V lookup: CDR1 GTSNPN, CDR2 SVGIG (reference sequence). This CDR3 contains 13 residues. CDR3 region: CAWSPNGDTEAFF. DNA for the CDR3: TGTGCCTGGAGCCCCAACGGGGACACTGAAGCTTTCTTT.

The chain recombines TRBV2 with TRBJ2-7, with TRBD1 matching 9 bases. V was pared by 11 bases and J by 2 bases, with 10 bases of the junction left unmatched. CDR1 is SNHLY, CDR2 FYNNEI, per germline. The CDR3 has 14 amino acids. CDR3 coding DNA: TGTGCCGGCCACCCTTGGACAGGGGCCTACGAGCAGTACTTC. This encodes CAGHPWTGAYEQYF.

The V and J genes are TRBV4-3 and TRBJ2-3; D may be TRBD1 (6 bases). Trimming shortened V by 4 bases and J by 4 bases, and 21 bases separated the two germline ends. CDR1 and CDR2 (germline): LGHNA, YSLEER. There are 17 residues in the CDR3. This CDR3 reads CASSPETRGGGADTQYF. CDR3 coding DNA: TGCGCCAGCAGCCCTGAAACTAGAGGGGGTGGGGCAGATACGCAGTATTTT.

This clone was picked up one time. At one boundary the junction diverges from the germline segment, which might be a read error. The CDR3 DNA reads TGTTCCAGCAGCCCGTACTCCGGGGAGCTGTTTTTT. Protein sequence: CSSSPYSGELFF. The genes are TRBV7-9 and TRBJ2-2; D uncertain. CDR3 length: 12 amino acids. CDR1 SEHNR and CDR2 FQNEAQ come from the germline V gene (reference sequence).

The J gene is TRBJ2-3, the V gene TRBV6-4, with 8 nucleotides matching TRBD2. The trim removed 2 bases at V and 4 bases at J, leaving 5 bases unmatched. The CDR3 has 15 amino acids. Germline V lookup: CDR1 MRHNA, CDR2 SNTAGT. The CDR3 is CASSDTGGGSDTQYF. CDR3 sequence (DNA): TGTGCCAGCAGTGACACGGGCGGGGGGTCAGATACGCAGTATTTT.